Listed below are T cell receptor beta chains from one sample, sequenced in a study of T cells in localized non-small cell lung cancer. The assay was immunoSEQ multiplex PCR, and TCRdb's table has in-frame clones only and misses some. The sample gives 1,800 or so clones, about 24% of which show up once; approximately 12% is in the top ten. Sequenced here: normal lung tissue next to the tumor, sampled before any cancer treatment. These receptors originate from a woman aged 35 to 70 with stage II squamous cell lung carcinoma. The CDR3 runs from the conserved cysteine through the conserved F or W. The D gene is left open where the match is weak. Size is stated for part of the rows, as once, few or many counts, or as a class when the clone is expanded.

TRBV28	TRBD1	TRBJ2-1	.	TGTGCCAGCAGTTCGACAGGGCGGAATGAGCAGTTCTTC	CASSSTGRNEQFF
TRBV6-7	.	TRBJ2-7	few	TGTGCCAGCAGTTCCCTTAACGAGCAGTACTTC	CASSSLNEQYF
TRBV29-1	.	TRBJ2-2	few	TGCAGCGTCTCTCTGCGCGACACCGGGGAGCTGTTTTTT	CSVSLRDTGELFF
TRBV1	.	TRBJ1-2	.	TGCGCCAGCAGCCACCGAGGCCGTAGGGAAAGTGGCTACACCTTC	CASSHRGRRESGYTF
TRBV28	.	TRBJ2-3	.	TGTGCCAGCAGTTTTCCGCCAGGGGGGCGCGTGGGACTTACCGGCACAGATACGCAGTATTTT	CASSFPPGGRVGLTGTDTQYF
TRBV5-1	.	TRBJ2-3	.	TGCGCCAGCAGCTTCCGACCAGCGGGCACAGATACGCAGTATTTT	CASSFRPAGTDTQYF
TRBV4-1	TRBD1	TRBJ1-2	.	TGCGCCAGCAGCCAAGATACCCAGGGGGCAAGGGGCTACACCTTC	CASSQDTQGARGYTF
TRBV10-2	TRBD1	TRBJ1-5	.	TGCGCCAGCAGTGAGACAACAGGGGAACAGCCCCAGCATTTT	CASSETTGEQPQHF
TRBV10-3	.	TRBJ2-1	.	TGTGCCATCCAGAAGGGTTCCTACAATGAGCAGTTCTTC	CAIQKGSYNEQFF
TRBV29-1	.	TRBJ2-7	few	TGCAGCGTTGTGGGGGCAGAAAGGTACGAGCAGTACTTC	CSVVGAERYEQYF
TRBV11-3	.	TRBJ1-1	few	TGTGCCAGCAGCTCGGGACGGTGGGCCACTGAAGCTTTCTTT	CASSSGRWATEAFF
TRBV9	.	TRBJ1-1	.	TGTGCCAGCAGAGCGGTTGGGGTATCGAACACTGAAGCTTTCTTT	CASRAVGVSNTEAFF
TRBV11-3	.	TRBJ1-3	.	TGTGCCAGCAGCTTCCAACAGGGTCGCTCTGGAAACACCATATATTTT	CASSFQQGRSGNTIYF
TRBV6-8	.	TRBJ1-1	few	TGTGCCAGCAGTGCTGAGGGTGGAGACCCGCGAAGGACTGAAGCTTTCTTT	CASSAEGGDPRRTEAFF
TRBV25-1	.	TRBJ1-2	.	TGTGCCAGCAGGCAGGGAAACTATGGCTACACCTTC	CASRQGNYGYTF
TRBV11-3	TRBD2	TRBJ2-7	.	TGTGCCAGCAGCCCGGGACTAGCGGGAGACGAGCAGTACTTC	CASSPGLAGDEQYF
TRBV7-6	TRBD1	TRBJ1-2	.	TGTGCCAGCAGCAGCTCCGGGACAGGGAGGGGCTACACCTTC	CASSSSGTGRGYTF
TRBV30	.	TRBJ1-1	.	TGTGCCTGGAGCCTCCTGAACACTGAAGCTTTCTTT	CAWSLLNTEAFF
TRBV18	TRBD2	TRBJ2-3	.	TGTGCCAGCTCACCCATGCCCAGCGGGAGTTCCACAGATACGCAGTATTTT	CASSPMPSGSSTDTQYF
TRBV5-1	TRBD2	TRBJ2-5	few	TGCGCCAGCAGCTTGGTACTAGCGGGGCCCAGGGAGACCCAGTACTTC	CASSLVLAGPRETQYF
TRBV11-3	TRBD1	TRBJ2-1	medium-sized	TGTGCCAGCAGCTACGGGACAGAGAACAATGAGCAGTTCTTC	CASSYGTENNEQFF
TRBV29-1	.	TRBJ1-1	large	TGCAGCGTTGAATGGGGGCCGACTGAAGCTTTCTTT	CSVEWGPTEAFF
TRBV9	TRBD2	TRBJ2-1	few	TGTGCCAGCAGTGAGTTGAGCGGGAGGTCGCACAATGAGCAGTTCTTC	CASSELSGRSHNEQFF
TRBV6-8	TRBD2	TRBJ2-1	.	TGTGCCAGCAGTCAGCTAGCGGGAGAATCGGCTGAGCAGTTCTTC	CASSQLAGESAEQFF
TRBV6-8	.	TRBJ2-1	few	TGTGCCAGCAGTTACAACGATAACAATGAGCAGTTCTTC	CASSYNDNNEQFF
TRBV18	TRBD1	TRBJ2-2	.	TGTGCCAGCTCCGCACAGGGGTACACCGGGGAGCTGTTTTTT	CASSAQGYTGELFF
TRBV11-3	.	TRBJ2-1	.	TGTGCCAGCAGCCCCACTCGGACTGTAAATGAGCAGTTCTTC	CASSPTRTVNEQFF
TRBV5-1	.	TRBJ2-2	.	TGCGCCAGCAGCTTTAAAGGGGATGCCGGGGAGCTGTTTTTT	CASSFKGDAGELFF
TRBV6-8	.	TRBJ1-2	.	TGTGCCACAAGTCAGGGTGTTGGTTTGAACTATGGCTACACCTTC	CATSQGVGLNYGYTF
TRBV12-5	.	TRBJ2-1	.	TGTGCTAGTGGTTTGGGAGGCAGTACATACAATGAGCAGTTCTTC	CASGLGGSTYNEQFF
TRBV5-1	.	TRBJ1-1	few	TGCGCCAGCAGCTGGGGACGGGCGAACACTGAAGCTTTCTTT	CASSWGRANTEAFF
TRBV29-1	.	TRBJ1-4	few	TGCAGCGTGGACACCAAGAACGACGAACAACTGTTTTTT	CSVDTKNDEQLFF
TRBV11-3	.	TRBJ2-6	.	TGTGCCAGCAGCTCACAAAGGGTTGTGTCTGGGGCCAACGTCCTGACTTTC	CASSSQRVVSGANVLTF
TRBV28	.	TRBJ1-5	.	TGTGCCAGCAGTTTATCCGACGCCAGCAATCAGCCCCAGCATTTT	CASSLSDASNQPQHF
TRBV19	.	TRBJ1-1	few	TGTGCCAGTAATATGCCGGCAGGGAACACTGAAGCTTTCTTT	CASNMPAGNTEAFF
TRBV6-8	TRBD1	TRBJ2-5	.	TGTGCCAGCAGTTCCATCCGGGACAGAGGAGTCACCCAGTACTTC	CASSSIRDRGVTQYF
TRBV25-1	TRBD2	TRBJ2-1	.	TGTGCCAGCCAAACTAGCGGGGATATTAATGAGCAGTTCTTC	CASQTSGDINEQFF
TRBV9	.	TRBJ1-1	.	TGTGCCAGCAGCTCGGGGGGATCAATGAACACTGAAGCTTTCTTT	CASSSGGSMNTEAFF
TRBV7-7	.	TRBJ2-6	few	TGTGCCAGCAGCGTCGGGGCCCCTGGGGCCAACGTCCTGACTTTC	CASSVGAPGANVLTF
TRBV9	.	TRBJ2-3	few	TGTGCCAGCAGTGAGGAGGGCCCAGATACGCAGTATTTT	CASSEEGPDTQYF
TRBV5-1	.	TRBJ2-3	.	TGCGCCAGCAGCTTGGACTACCCTAGCACAGATACGCAGTATTTT	CASSLDYPSTDTQYF
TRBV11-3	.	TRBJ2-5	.	TGTGCCAGCAGCCTCCAGCGGCAAGAGGAGACCCAGTACTTC	CASSLQRQEETQYF
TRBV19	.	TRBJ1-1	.	TGTGCCAGTAGCCATGATCTGGGGAGCACTGAAGCTTTCTTT	CASSHDLGSTEAFF
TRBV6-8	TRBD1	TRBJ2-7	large	TGTGCCATCATGGGGACAGCGTACGAGCAGTACTTC	CAIMGTAYEQYF
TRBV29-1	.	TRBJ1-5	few	TGCAGCGCCCGGGACGGAAGCAATCAGCCCCAGCATTTT	CSARDGSNQPQHF
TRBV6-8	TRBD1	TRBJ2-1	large	TGTGCCAGCAGTTCCTGGACAGGGGGCGATGAGCAGTTCTTC	CASSSWTGGDEQFF
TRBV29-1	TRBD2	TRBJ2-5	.	TGCAGCATAGCCGGGACTAGCGGTAACCAAGAGACCCAGTACTTC	CSIAGTSGNQETQYF
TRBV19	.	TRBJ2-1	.	TGTGCCAGTAGTGCCTTAGTGGGGCTCTACAATGAGCAGTTCTTC	CASSALVGLYNEQFF
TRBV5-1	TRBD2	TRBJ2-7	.	TGCGCCAGCAGCTTGGGACTAGCGAAACCCTACGAGCAGTACTTC	CASSLGLAKPYEQYF
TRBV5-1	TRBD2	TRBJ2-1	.	TGCGCCAGCAGCCTAGGTTGGACTAGCATCGTCAATGAGCAGTTCTTC	CASSLGWTSIVNEQFF
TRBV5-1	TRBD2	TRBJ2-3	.	TGCGCCAGCAGTTCATGGACTAGCGGGAGGTGGGCCACAGATACGCAGTATTTT	CASSSWTSGRWATDTQYF
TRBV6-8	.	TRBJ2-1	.	TGTGCCAGCGGGAGCGGACCATCCTACAATGAGCAGTTCTTC	CASGSGPSYNEQFF
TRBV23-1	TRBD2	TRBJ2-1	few	TGCGCCAGCAGCCAAGATCTCCCTAGCGGGACCTACAATGAGCAGTTCTTC	CASSQDLPSGTYNEQFF
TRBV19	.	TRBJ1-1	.	TGTGCCAGTAGGAGTTACAGAAACACTGAAGCTTTCTTT	CASRSYRNTEAFF
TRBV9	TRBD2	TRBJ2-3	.	TGTGCCAGCAGCGTTCCATCTAGCGGGAGCGGCACAGATACGCAGTATTTT	CASSVPSSGSGTDTQYF
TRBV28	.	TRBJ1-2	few	TGTGCCAGCAGTCCCCTGAGTGGGGCGAATGGCTACACCTTC	CASSPLSGANGYTF